These 8 T cell receptor beta chains were all obtained from the same sample, sequenced in a study of T cell responses to AZD1222 COVID-19 vaccine. Sequencing was performed with immunoSEQ multiplex PCR; in TCRdb, only in-frame clones are kept and a portion is missing. Of about 170,000 clones in the sample, approximately 90% were seen once. Sequenced here: peripheral blood, sampled on day 0 of AZD1222 vaccination. These TCRs come from an adult in good health.

The chain carries TRBV28 and TRBJ2-3; D remains ambiguous. Germline V gives CDR1 MDHEN, CDR2 SYDVKM. Trimming cost V 11 bases and J 4 bases, with 16 bases left between them. The CDR3 runs to 13 residues. The CDR3 sequence: CAVVRSTPDTQYF. The CDR3 DNA reads TGTGCCGTAGTCCGCTCAACGCCAGATACGCAGTATTTT.

V gene TRBV6-5 combines with J gene TRBJ1-1; D is unresolved. Per germline, CDR1 MNHEY and CDR2 SVGAGI. The CDR3 has 14 amino acids. The ends were cut back, 2 bases at V and 2 bases at J, with 9 bases in the middle. The CDR3 region is CASSYKRRNTEAFF. In DNA form, the CDR3 reads TGTGCCAGCAGTTACAAAAGACGAAACACTGAAGCTTTCTTT.

The gene calls are TRBV7-3 and TRBJ1-3; no reliable D call. This CDR3 has 14 amino acids. CDR1 is SGHTA and CDR2 is FQGTGA in the germline V gene. V dropped 8 bases and J dropped 4 bases, with 15 bases sitting between them. The CDR3 nucleotides are TGTGCCAGCGGGGAGGGAACGGCCGGAAACACCATATATTTT. Protein product: CASGEGTAGNTIYF.

This sequence joins TRBV6-2 or TRBV6-3 and TRBJ1-1; tentatively, D is TRBD1 (5 bases). The CDR3 extends over 12 amino acids. The germline CDR1 and CDR2 sequences are MNHEY and SVGEGT. V lost 4 bases and J 7 bases, leaving 10 bases between the germline ends. CDR3 amino acids: CASSLGRDEAFF. As DNA, the CDR3 is TGTGCCAGCAGTTTAGGCAGGGATGAAGCTTTCTTT.

This chain uses TRBV6-5 with TRBJ1-2; D not certain. Germline V gene sequence: CDR1 MNHEY, CDR2 SVGAGI. CDR3 size: 11 residues. Deletions cut 6 bases from V and 2 bases from J, with 4 bases between. For the CDR3, the DNA is TGTGCCAGCAGGCACAACTATGGCTACACCTTC. Translating it yields CASRHNYGYTF.

This clone was counted between two and nine times. The V and J genes are TRBV10-3 and TRBJ1-2, with 9 bases that match TRBD1. The germline gives CDR1 ENHRY, CDR2 SYGVKD. This CDR3 spans 13 amino acids. V dropped 7 bases and J dropped 6; count of bases not matched to a gene: 6. CDR3: CAIITGTGNGYTF. In DNA form, the CDR3 reads TGTGCCATCATTACCGGGACAGGGAATGGCTACACCTTC.

The V call is TRBV6-5, the J call TRBJ1-1; 7 positions match TRBD1. V was pared by 6 bases and J by 10 bases, with 11 bases of the junction left unmatched. This CDR3 contains 13 residues. The germline gives CDR1 MNHEY, CDR2 SVGAGI. The CDR3 loop is CASSPPQGLRAFF. CDR3 coding DNA: TGTGCCAGCAGCCCCCCACAGGGGCTCAGAGCTTTCTTT.

This chain uses TRBV11-3 with TRBJ1-2; unclear D gene. Germline lookup yields CDR1 SGHNT and CDR2 YENEEA. V shed 1 base and J shed 1 base, with 7 bases lying between them. The CDR3 covers 14 residues. CDR3 residues: CASSLGPGNYGYTF. The DNA of the CDR3 is TGTGCCAGCAGCTTAGGCCCCGGTAACTATGGCTACACCTTC.